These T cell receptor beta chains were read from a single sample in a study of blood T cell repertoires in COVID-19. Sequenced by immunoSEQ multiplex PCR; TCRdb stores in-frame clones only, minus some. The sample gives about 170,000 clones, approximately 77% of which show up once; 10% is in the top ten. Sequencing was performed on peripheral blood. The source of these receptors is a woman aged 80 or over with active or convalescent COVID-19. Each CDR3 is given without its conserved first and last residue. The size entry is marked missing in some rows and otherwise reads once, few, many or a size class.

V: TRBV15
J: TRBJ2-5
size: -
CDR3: ATSRGGQGVTQY

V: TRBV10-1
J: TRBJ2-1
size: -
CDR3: ASSESGTRDNEQF

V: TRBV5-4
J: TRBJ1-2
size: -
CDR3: ASRSDPGTADYGYT

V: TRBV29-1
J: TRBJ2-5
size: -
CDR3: SVVASGQETQY

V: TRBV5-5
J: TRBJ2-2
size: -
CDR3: ASSSGNTGELF

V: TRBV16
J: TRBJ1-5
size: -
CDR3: ASSQDWVAEPQH

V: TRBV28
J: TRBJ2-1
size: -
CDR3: AREQGAVYNEQF

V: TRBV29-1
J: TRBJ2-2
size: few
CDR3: SVEAPTGNTGELF

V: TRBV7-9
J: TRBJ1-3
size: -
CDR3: ASSRGTTGNTIY

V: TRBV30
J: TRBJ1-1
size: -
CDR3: AWDLGTGIPTEAF

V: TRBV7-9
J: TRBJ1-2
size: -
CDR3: ASSLWTRQGANGYT

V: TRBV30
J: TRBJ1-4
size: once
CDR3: AWSRDRGEKLF

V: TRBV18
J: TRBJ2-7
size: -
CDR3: ASSPTGDSGQY

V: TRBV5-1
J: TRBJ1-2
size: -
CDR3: ASSLAGDSYGYT

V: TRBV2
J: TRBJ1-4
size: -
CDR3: ASQTGEREKLF

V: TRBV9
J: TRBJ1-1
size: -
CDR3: ASSVGSGAEAF

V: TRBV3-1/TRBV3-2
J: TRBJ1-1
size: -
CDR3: ASSQPGQSTEAF

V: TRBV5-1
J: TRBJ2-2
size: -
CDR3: ASSLAREGWSGELF

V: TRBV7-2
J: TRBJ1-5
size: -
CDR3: ASSLERGGPQH

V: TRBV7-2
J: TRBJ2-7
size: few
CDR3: ASSLEFQGAAIPYEQY

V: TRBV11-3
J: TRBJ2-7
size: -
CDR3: ASSLVVGAEQY

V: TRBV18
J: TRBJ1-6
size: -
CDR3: ASSPVSDRGGDSPLH

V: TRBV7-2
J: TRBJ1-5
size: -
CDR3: ASSFYQGQGAQPQH

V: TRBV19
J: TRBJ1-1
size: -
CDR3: ASSISAGTGNTEAF